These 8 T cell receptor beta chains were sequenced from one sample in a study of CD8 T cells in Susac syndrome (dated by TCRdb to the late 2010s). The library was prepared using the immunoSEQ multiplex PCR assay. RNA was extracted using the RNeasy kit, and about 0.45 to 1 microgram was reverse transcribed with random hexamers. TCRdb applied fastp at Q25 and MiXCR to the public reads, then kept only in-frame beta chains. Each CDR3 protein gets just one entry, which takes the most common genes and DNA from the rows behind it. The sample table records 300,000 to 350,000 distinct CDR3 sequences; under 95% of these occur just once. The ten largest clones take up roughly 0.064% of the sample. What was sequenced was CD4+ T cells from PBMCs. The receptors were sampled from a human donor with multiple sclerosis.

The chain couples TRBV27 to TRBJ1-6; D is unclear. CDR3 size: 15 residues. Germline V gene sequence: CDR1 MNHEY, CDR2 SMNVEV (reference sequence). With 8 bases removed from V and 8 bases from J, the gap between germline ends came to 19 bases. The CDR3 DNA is TGTGCCAGCGGCAGACACGATCCCCCCGATTCACCCCTCCACTTT. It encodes CASGRHDPPDSPLHF.

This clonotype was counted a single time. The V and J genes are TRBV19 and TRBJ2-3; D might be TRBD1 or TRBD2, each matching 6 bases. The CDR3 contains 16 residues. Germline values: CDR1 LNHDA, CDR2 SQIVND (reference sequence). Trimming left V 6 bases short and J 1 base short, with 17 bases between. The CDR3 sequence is CASRLRGESGTDTQYF. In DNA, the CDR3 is TGTGCCAGTAGGCTAAGGGGGGAAAGTGGCACAGATACGCAGTATTTT.

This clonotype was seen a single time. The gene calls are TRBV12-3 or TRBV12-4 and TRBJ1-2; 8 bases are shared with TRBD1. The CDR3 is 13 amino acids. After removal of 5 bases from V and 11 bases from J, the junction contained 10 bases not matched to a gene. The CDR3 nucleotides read TGTGCCAGCAGTACTGGACAGGGATCACGGTACACCTTC. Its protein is CASSTGQGSRYTF.

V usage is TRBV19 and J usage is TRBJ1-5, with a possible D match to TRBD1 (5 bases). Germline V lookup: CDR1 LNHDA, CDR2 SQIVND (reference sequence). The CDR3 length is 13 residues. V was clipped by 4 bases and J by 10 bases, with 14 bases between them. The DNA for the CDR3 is TGTGCCAGTAGTACTGGCACAAGGGGACCCCAGCATTTT. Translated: CASSTGTRGPQHF.

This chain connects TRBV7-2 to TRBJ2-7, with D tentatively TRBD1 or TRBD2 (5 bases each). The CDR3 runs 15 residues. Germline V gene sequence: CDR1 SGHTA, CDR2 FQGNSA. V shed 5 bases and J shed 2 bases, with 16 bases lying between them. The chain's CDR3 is CASSPAGDQTYEQYF. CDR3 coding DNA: TGTGCCAGCAGCCCTGCTGGGGACCAGACCTACGAGCAGTACTTC.

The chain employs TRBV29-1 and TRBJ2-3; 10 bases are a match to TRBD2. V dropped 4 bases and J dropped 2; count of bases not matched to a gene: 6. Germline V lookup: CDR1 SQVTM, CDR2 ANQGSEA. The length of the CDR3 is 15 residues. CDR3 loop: CSVAPSGGATDTQYF. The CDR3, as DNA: TGCAGCGTTGCCCCTAGCGGGGGTGCCACAGATACGCAGTATTTT.

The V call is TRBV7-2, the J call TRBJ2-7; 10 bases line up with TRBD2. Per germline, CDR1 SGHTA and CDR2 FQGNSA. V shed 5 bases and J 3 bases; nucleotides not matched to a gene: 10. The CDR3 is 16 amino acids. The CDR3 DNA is TGTGCCAGCAGCGTGCTGGGGGGACTAGCGAACTACGAGCAGTACTTC. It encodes CASSVLGGLANYEQYF.

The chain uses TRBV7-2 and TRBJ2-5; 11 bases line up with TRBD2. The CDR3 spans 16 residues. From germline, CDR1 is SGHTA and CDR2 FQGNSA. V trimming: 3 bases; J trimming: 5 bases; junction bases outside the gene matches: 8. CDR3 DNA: TGTGCCAGCAGCTTGACTAGCGGGATGGAGGCGGAGACCCAGTACTTC. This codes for CASSLTSGMEAETQYF.